The rows below give T cell receptor beta chains drawn from one sample of a study of blood T cell repertoires in COVID-19. The method was immunoSEQ multiplex PCR; TCRdb's version includes in-frame clones alone and lacks a portion of them. In the table there are approximately 210,000 clones, 75% to 90% of which are singletons. The specimen was peripheral blood. These TCRs come from a human donor in a cohort sampled during active COVID-19. Both conserved end residues are trimmed from each CDR3. Clone size appears in some rows only: once, few, many, or a class for an expanded clone.

abundance: .; v_gene: TRBV5-1; j_gene: TRBJ1-3; CDR3aa: ASSFDSFSGNTIY
abundance: once; v_gene: TRBV4-3; j_gene: TRBJ1-5; CDR3aa: ASSQVYSNQPQH
abundance: .; v_gene: TRBV19; j_gene: TRBJ2-5; CDR3aa: ASTQMGRRETQY
abundance: .; v_gene: TRBV19; j_gene: TRBJ2-1; CDR3aa: ASTPGGQYNEQF
abundance: .; v_gene: TRBV10-3; j_gene: TRBJ2-2; CDR3aa: AIAGQGLTGELF
abundance: few; v_gene: TRBV19; j_gene: TRBJ1-1; CDR3aa: ASSPGQGARTEAF
abundance: .; v_gene: TRBV7-9; j_gene: TRBJ2-7; CDR3aa: ASSPRGSGPSYEQY
abundance: .; v_gene: TRBV5-1; j_gene: TRBJ2-2; CDR3aa: ASSLVLTGELF
abundance: .; v_gene: TRBV27; j_gene: TRBJ1-2; CDR3aa: ASSATTGGYGYT
abundance: once; v_gene: TRBV11-1; j_gene: TRBJ2-7; CDR3aa: ASSSNVAGGQY
abundance: few; v_gene: TRBV5-8; j_gene: TRBJ2-3; CDR3aa: ASSLRSLAYTDTQY
abundance: .; v_gene: TRBV19; j_gene: TRBJ2-7; CDR3aa: ASSRGQGLFYEQY
abundance: .; v_gene: TRBV9; j_gene: TRBJ2-5; CDR3aa: ASSVGPSGRGETQY
abundance: .; v_gene: TRBV7-9; j_gene: TRBJ2-7; CDR3aa: ASTLGGPKSYEQY
abundance: .; v_gene: TRBV7-3; j_gene: TRBJ2-7; CDR3aa: ASSLTGRVDEQY
abundance: .; v_gene: TRBV30; j_gene: TRBJ1-5; CDR3aa: AWSVIQGRQPQH
abundance: .; v_gene: TRBV4-1; j_gene: TRBJ1-2; CDR3aa: ASSQRGGPGHYGYT
abundance: .; v_gene: TRBV28; j_gene: TRBJ1-1; CDR3aa: ASSRPYRAPNTEAF
abundance: many; v_gene: TRBV19; j_gene: TRBJ2-7; CDR3aa: ASRPGDNSYEQY
abundance: few; v_gene: TRBV27; j_gene: TRBJ2-3; CDR3aa: ASSPWDSAPSTDTQY
abundance: .; v_gene: TRBV28; j_gene: TRBJ1-5; CDR3aa: ASSIAQGGQPQH
abundance: .; v_gene: TRBV12-5; j_gene: TRBJ1-1; CDR3aa: ASGFGLEAF
abundance: .; v_gene: TRBV27; j_gene: TRBJ1-6; CDR3aa: ASKKLRDTLNSPLH
abundance: .; v_gene: TRBV9; j_gene: TRBJ2-7; CDR3aa: ASSVAKYEQY
abundance: .; v_gene: TRBV9; j_gene: TRBJ1-1; CDR3aa: ASTRGQGNTEAF
abundance: .; v_gene: TRBV28; j_gene: TRBJ1-5; CDR3aa: ASSTRGRGDQPQH
abundance: .; v_gene: TRBV27; j_gene: TRBJ2-7; CDR3aa: ASSDQGATYEQY
abundance: .; v_gene: TRBV28; j_gene: TRBJ1-5; CDR3aa: ASSLYGRGRSNQPQH
abundance: .; v_gene: TRBV9; j_gene: TRBJ2-1; CDR3aa: ASSEGSGQGLNYNEQF
abundance: .; v_gene: TRBV6-5; j_gene: TRBJ2-5; CDR3aa: ASHLAGSRETQY
abundance: once; v_gene: TRBV27; j_gene: TRBJ1-4; CDR3aa: ASSLRQPEKLF
abundance: .; v_gene: TRBV4-3; j_gene: TRBJ1-2; CDR3aa: ASSHAGQGIGGYT
abundance: once; v_gene: TRBV28; j_gene: TRBJ1-2; CDR3aa: ASRTGGIYGYT
abundance: .; v_gene: TRBV7-2; j_gene: TRBJ1-6; CDR3aa: ASSPQGYNSPLH
abundance: .; v_gene: TRBV7-6; j_gene: TRBJ2-3; CDR3aa: ASSQPTATDTQY
abundance: .; v_gene: TRBV28; j_gene: TRBJ1-1; CDR3aa: ASSSSGQGTGEAF
abundance: .; v_gene: TRBV5-1; j_gene: TRBJ1-1; CDR3aa: ASSPPRTARENTEAF
abundance: .; v_gene: TRBV6-6; j_gene: TRBJ2-1; CDR3aa: ASSTPGDYNEQF
abundance: .; v_gene: TRBV6-4; j_gene: TRBJ2-2; CDR3aa: ASAGTREGGELF
abundance: .; v_gene: TRBV25-1; j_gene: TRBJ2-7; CDR3aa: ASSCRSWTSGVEQY
abundance: few; v_gene: TRBV7-3; j_gene: TRBJ2-7; CDR3aa: ASSPGGADEQY
abundance: .; v_gene: TRBV20-1; j_gene: TRBJ2-1; CDR3aa: SASKRSGSYNEQF
abundance: .; v_gene: TRBV7-8; j_gene: TRBJ1-1; CDR3aa: ASSFGQMNTEAF
abundance: .; v_gene: TRBV5-1; j_gene: TRBJ2-2; CDR3aa: ASSFGQGRNTGELF
abundance: .; v_gene: TRBV19; j_gene: TRBJ1-5; CDR3aa: ASSIRAGTGNQPQH
abundance: .; v_gene: TRBV9; j_gene: TRBJ2-7; CDR3aa: ASSTGTGDS
abundance: .; v_gene: TRBV7-3; j_gene: TRBJ1-5; CDR3aa: ASSLNAKPGSNQPQH
abundance: .; v_gene: TRBV9; j_gene: TRBJ2-1; CDR3aa: ASSASTGVNEQF
abundance: .; v_gene: TRBV19; j_gene: TRBJ2-5; CDR3aa: ASSTASGAQETQY
abundance: few; v_gene: TRBV28; j_gene: TRBJ1-1; CDR3aa: ASSPWGRGNTEAF